The sequence of this TCR beta chain was determined in a study of shared clonotypes between healthy human individuals. On the study more broadly: Contributing individuals were a couple of females and three males aged 18 to 49. Whole-study findings and limits: Donor scarcity curtailed the genetic and exposure-history diversity represented herein.

The CDR3 is 14 amino acids. Germline V gives CDR1 SEHNR, CDR2 FQNEAQ (reference sequence). On this clone: Its specificity is unknown. The junction does not match germline at one end; this may be a read error.

Once extracted for a subset, genomic DNA was divided evenly among several immunoSEQ plates. Clones were read by immunoSEQ multiplex PCR, and TCRdb kept only the in-frame ones, dropping some. The repertoire holds about 460,000 clones, approximately 77% seen once, with about 12% in the top ten. This receptor was identified in a woman aged 35 to 49 in good health. Some clones in this sample may be carry-over from other donors' samples. The chain couples TRBV7-9 to TRBJ2-6; D not certain. The sequencing sample was made of PBMCs. The CDR3 sequence: CVSPPRQAANVPTF. CDR3 bases: TGTGTCAGCCCCCCCAGGCAGGCTGCCAACGTCCCGACTTTC.